The sequence of this TCR beta chain was determined in a study of blood T cell repertoires in COVID-19. For the study at large: Samples came from the United States, Italy and Spain, spanning acute and convalescent COVID-19. From T cells, B-cell-depleted T cells, or PBMCs came the material, which was cDNA or gDNA.

Authors' methods: Amplifying reference gene primers gave estimates of nucleated cell counts. Profiled with immunoSEQ multiplex PCR; TCRdb holds only in-frame clones, not every one. Clonal size and the V and J genes are those of that table, whereas D and trimming came from the DNA. The table has roughly 230,000 clones, 80% to 85% seen once. The sequencing input was peripheral blood. This clonotype originated in a man between 50 and 59 years old with active or convalescent COVID-19.

In DNA form, the CDR3 reads TGTGCCAGCTCACCTGGGACAGGCCGATTTGGCACCGGGGAGCTGTTTTTT. It codes for CASSPGTGRFGTGELFF. This chain connects TRBV18 to TRBJ2-2; TRBD1 matches 8 bases. The CDR3 has 17 amino acids. Germline loops: CDR1 KGHSH, CDR2 LQKENI. V shed 3 bases and J 4 bases; nucleotides not matched to a gene: 10.